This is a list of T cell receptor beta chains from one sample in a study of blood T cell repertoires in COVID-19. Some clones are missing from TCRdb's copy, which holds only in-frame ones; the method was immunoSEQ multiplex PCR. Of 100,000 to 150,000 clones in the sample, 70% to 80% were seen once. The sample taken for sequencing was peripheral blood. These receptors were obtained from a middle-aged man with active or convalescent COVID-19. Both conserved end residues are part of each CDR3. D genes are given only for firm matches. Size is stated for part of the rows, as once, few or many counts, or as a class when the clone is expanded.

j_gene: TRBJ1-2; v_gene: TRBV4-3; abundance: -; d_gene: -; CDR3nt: TGCGCCAGCAGCCAAGTTGGGGGGGGCGCGGGTGGCTACACCTTC; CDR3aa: CASSQVGGGAGGYTF
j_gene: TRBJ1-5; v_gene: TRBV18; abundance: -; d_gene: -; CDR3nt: TGTGCCAGCTCACCACTCTCCGGTAGCAATCAGCCCCAGCATTTT; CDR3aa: CASSPLSGSNQPQHF
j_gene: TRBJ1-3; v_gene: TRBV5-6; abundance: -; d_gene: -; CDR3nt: TGTGCCAGCAGCCCCCGCTCAGGGGCTGGAAACACCATATATTTT; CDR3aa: CASSPRSGAGNTIYF
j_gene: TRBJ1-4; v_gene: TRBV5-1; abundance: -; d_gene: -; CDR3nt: TGCGCCAGCAGCCAAGACCGGGCAACTAATGAAAAACTGTTTTTT; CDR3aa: CASSQDRATNEKLFF
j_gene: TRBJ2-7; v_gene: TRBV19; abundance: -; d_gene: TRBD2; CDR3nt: TGTGCCAGTAGCGCCGGGACTAGCGGTCTCTACGAGCAGTACTTC; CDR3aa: CASSAGTSGLYEQYF
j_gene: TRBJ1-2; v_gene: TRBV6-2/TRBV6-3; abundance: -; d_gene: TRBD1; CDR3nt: TGTGCCAGCAGTCGCCGGACAGGGAGAGGCTATGGCTACACCTTC; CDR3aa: CASSRRTGRGYGYTF
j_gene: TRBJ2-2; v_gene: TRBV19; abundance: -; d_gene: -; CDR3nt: TGTGCCAGTAGTACGCCAAATGGGGCGGCCCCTTCCTCCGGGGAGCTGTTTTTT; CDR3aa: CASSTPNGAAPSSGELFF
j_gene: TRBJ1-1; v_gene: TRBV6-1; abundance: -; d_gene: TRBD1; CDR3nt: TGTGCCAGCAGTGAAAATCAGGGGGTGAACACTGAAGCTTTCTTT; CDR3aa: CASSENQGVNTEAFF
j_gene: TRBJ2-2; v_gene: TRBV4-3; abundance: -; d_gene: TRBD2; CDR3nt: TGCGCCAGCAGCCAATCTACTAGCGGGGCTAGCGGGGGGGAGCTGTTTTTT; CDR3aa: CASSQSTSGASGGELFF
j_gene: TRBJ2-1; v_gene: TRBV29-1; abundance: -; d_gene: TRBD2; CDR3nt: TGCAGCGGCCTGGGGACTAGCGGATTCTACAATGAGCAGTTCTTC; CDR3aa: CSGLGTSGFYNEQFF
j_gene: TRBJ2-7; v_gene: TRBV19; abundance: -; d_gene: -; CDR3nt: TGTGCCAGTAGTATAGGTGACACCTTCTACGAGCAGTACTTC; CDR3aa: CASSIGDTFYEQYF
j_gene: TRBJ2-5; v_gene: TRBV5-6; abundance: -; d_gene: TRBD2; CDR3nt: TGTGCCAGCAGCGATTCTAGCGGGGGGTTGCGAGAGACCCAGTACTTC; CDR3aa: CASSDSSGGLRETQYF
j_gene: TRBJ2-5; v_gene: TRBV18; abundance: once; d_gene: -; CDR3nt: TGTGCCAGCTCACCGCAGGGAATCGGAGAGACCCAGTACTTC; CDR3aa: CASSPQGIGETQYF
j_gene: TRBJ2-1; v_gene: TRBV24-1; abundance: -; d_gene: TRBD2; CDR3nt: TGTGCCACGGGTGGGTCAGCGGGAAGGGATGAGCAGTTCTTC; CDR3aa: CATGGSAGRDEQFF
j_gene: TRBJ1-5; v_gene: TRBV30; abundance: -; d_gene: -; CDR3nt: TGTGCCTGGAGTGTATCCCCCTCTCAGCCCCAGCATTTT; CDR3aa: CAWSVSPSQPQHF
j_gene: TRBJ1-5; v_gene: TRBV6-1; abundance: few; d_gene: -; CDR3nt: TGTGCCAGCAGTGAAGCGGCGGGCGCTAATCAGCCCCAGCATTTT; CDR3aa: CASSEAAGANQPQHF
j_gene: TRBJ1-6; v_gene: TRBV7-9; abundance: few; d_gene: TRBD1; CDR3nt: TGTGCCAGCAGCTTATGGGACAGATATAATTCACCCCTCCACTTT; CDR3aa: CASSLWDRYNSPLHF
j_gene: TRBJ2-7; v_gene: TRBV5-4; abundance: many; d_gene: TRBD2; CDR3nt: TGTGCCAGCAGCCCACCGGGACTAGCGGGAGCCCACGAGCAGTACTTC; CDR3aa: CASSPPGLAGAHEQYF
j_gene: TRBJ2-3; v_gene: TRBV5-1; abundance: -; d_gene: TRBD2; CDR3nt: TGCGCCAGCAGCCCCCGACCCCTGGGGAGCGGGGGTTCAGATACGCAGTATTTT; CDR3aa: CASSPRPLGSGGSDTQYF
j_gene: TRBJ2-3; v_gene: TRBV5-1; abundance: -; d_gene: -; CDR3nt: TGCGCCAGCAGCTTGGGAGTTGCGGAGGAGCGGCTTAGATTTACGCAGTATTTT; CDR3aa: CASSLGVAEERLRFTQYF
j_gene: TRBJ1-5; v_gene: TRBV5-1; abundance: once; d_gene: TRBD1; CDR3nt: TGCGCCAGCAGCTTGTCGGGACAGAACAATCAGCCCCAGCATTTT; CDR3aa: CASSLSGQNNQPQHF
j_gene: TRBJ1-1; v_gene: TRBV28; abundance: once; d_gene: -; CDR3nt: TGTGCCAGCATCCCCCGGCGGGGGAACACTGAAGCTTTCTTT; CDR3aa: CASIPRRGNTEAFF
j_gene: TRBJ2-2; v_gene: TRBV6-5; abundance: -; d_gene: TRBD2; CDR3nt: TGTGCCAGCAGTTACATGGGACTACCCACCGGGGAGCTGTTTTTT; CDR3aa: CASSYMGLPTGELFF
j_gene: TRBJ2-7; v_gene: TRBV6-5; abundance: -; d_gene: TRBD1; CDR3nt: TGTGCCAGCCTCGACAGGGGAAAAGGCGAGCAGTACTTC; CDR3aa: CASLDRGKGEQYF
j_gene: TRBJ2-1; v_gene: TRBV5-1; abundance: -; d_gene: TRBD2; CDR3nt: TGCGCCAGCATCCCAGCTAGCGGGAGTAAATCAGATGAGCAGTTCTTC; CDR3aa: CASIPASGSKSDEQFF
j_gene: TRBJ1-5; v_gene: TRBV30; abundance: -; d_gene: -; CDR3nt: TGTGCCTGGAGTGTTAGCTATCAGCCCCAGCATTTT; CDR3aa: CAWSVSYQPQHF
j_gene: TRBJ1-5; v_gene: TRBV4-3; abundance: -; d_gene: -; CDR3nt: TGCGCCAGCAGCCAAGATTGGGGGGGTGAGTCGAATCAGCCCCAGCATTTT; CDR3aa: CASSQDWGGESNQPQHF
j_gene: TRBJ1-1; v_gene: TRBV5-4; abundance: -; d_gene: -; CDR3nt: TGTGCCAGCAGCTCATTGGGCCGAGACACTGAAGCTTTCTTT; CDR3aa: CASSSLGRDTEAFF
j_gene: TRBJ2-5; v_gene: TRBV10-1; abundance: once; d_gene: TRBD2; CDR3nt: TGCGCCAGCAGCAGACTAGCGGGAGCCCTACAGCGCGAGACCCAGTACTTC; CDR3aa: CASSRLAGALQRETQYF
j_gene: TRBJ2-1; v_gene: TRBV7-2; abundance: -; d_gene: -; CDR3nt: TGTGCCAGCAGCTTAGAATTCGGGTGGGAGCAGTTCTTC; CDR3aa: CASSLEFGWEQFF
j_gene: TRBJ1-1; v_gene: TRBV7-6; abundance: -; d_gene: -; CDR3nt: TGTGCCAGCAGCTTAGGGCAGAACACTGAAGCTTTCTTT; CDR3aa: CASSLGQNTEAFF
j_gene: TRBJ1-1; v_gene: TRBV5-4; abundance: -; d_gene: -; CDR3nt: TGTGCCAGCAGCTTAACGGGAAACACTGAAGCTTTCTTT; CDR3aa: CASSLTGNTEAFF
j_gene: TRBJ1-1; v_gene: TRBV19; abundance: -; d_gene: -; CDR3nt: TGTGCCAGTATACTCGACGGGAGGGGCACTGAAGCTTTCTTT; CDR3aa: CASILDGRGTEAFF
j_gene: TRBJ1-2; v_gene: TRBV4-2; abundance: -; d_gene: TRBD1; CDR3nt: TGTGCCAGCAGCCACCTACAGGGGGATGGCTACACCTTC; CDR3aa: CASSHLQGDGYTF
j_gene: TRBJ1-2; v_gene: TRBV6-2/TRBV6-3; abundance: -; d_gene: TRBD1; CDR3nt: TGTGCCAGCAGTTACTCGGCGCAGGGGGCGGACTATGGCTACACCTTC; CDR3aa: CASSYSAQGADYGYTF
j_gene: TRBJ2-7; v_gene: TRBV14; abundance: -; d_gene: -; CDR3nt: TGTGCCAGCAGCCAAGCCAGGGGGGCTCTTGCTTTTTCTATCGCCTACGAGCAGTACTTC; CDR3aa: CASSQARGALAFSIAYEQYF
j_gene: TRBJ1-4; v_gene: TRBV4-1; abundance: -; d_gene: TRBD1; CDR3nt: TGCGCCAGCAGCCAGACAGGGGGTGCAACTAATGAAAAACTGTTTTTT; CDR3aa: CASSQTGGATNEKLFF
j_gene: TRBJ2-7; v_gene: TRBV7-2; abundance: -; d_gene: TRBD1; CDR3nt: TGTGCCAGCAGCTTCCGGGACAGGGGGCCTTACGAGCAGTACTTC; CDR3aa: CASSFRDRGPYEQYF
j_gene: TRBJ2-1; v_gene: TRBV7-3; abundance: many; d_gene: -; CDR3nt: TGTGCCAGCAGCTTAACTAGTATTGCTTACAATGAGCAGTTCTTC; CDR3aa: CASSLTSIAYNEQFF
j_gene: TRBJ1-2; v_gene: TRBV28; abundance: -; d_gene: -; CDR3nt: TGTGCCAGCAGCCGGGCGGAGGGGTTTGGCTACACCTTC; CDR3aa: CASSRAEGFGYTF
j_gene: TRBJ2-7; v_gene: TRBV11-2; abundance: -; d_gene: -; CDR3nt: TGTGCCAGCAGCTTAGAGGGGGGAGCCTCCTACGAGCAGTACTTC; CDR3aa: CASSLEGGASYEQYF
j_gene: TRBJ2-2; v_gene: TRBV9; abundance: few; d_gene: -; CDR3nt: TGTGCCAGCAGCGTAGTAGAGAACACCGGGGAGCTGTTTTTT; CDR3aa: CASSVVENTGELFF
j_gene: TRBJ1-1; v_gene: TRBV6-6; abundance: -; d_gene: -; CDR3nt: TGTGCCAGCAGTCTCTTTTCGGGTGGGAACACTGAAGCTTTCTTT; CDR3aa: CASSLFSGGNTEAFF